A single sample is the source of the 10 T cell receptor beta chains below, sequenced in a study of blood T cell repertoires in COVID-19. Method: immunoSEQ multiplex PCR; TCRdb's copy keeps in-frame clones and lacks some. The table shows 88,000 or so clones, with 86% occurring only once. The sequencing sample was made of peripheral blood. These receptor sequences come from a man between 60 and 70 years old with acute or convalescent COVID-19.

The DNA for the CDR3 is TGTGCCAGCAGACAACGGGGGGCGCAGAGAGAGACCCAGTACTTC. Protein sequence: CASRQRGAQRETQYF. The gene calls are TRBV3-1 (or the pseudogene TRBV3-2) and TRBJ2-5; tentative D call: TRBD2 (7 bases). V gave up 6 bases and J gave up 4 bases, with 18 bases separating them. CDR1 is LGHDT and CDR2 is YNNKEL in the germline V gene (reference sequence). The CDR3 totals 15 residues.

The chain joins TRBV19 to TRBJ1-2; D is unresolved. This CDR3 has 11 residues. V lost 7 bases to trimming and J lost 8 bases, with 11 bases between them. Germline V gives CDR1 LNHDA, CDR2 SQIVND (reference sequence). CDR3 DNA: TGTGCCAGTACCTCTTTGAGCGGCTACACCTTC. As protein: CASTSLSGYTF.

Only one count was recorded for this clone. The rearrangement joins TRBV7-2 to TRBJ2-3; TRBD2 aligns across 10 bases. Germline V gene lookup returns CDR1 SGHTA and CDR2 FQGNSA. Trimming at V came to 5 bases and at J to 7 bases, leaving 12 bases not matched to a gene. The CDR3 has 16 amino acids. Here the CDR3 DNA reads TGTGCCAGCAGCCCGACCCGAGCGGGGGGGCCAAATACGCAGTATTTT. This encodes CASSPTRAGGPNTQYF.

The chain has TRBV5-6 and TRBJ1-1; possible D gene TRBD1, 6 bases. The V and J ends lost 7 bases and 1 base respectively, with 8 bases between them. Germline V gives CDR1 SGHDT, CDR2 YYEEEE. The CDR3 runs to 12 residues. CDR3 in amino acids: CASSRGNTEAFF. The CDR3 coding sequence is TGTGCCAGCTCCAGGGGGAACACTGAAGCTTTCTTT.

In this sample, this clone turned up once. This chain joins TRBV19 and TRBJ1-1; D gene unclear. The CDR3 has 13 residues. CDR1 is LNHDA and CDR2 is SQIVND in the germline V gene (reference sequence). Trimming left V 2 bases short and J 2 bases short, with 6 bases between. Written as DNA, the CDR3 is TGTGCCAGTAGTATAAACCTAAACACTGAAGCTTTCTTT. It is translated as CASSINLNTEAFF.

V is TRBV5-1 and J is TRBJ2-1, with TRBD2 identical over 9 bases. The V gene's germline CDR1 is SGHRS and CDR2 YFSETQ. The V and J ends lost 4 bases and 9 bases, in that order; junction bases with no gene match: 11. The CDR3 is 15 amino acids. DNA for the CDR3: TGCGCCAGCAGCACGACTAGCGGAGTTGGGGCTGAGCAGTTCTTC. Protein product: CASSTTSGVGAEQFF.

The rearrangement links TRBV7-2 to TRBJ2-7; TRBD1 is a possible D gene (6 bases). The V end lost 5 bases, the J end lost 8 bases, and 13 bases lay between the germline ends. The CDR3 runs to 12 residues. The germline V gene has CDR1 SGHTA and CDR2 FQGNSA. The CDR3 DNA sequence: TGTGCCAGCAGCCCAAACAGGGTCCAGCAGTACTTC. As protein: CASSPNRVQQYF.

This clone was observed once. DNA of the CDR3: TGTGCCAGCAGCCAAGATGGCGGGTATCCCAACTATGGCTACACCTTC. Protein sequence: CASSQDGGYPNYGYTF. This chain uses TRBV3-1 (or the pseudogene TRBV3-2) with TRBJ1-2, with D unresolved. Germline lookup yields CDR1 LGHDT and CDR2 YNNKEL (reference sequence). This CDR3 has 16 amino acids. V shed 0 bases and J shed 2 bases, with 13 bases lying between them.

The chain has TRBV2 and TRBJ1-2, with TRBD1 as a possible D gene (6 bases). The CDR3 runs 16 residues. Between the trimmed V and J ends, which lost 5 bases and 8 bases, there was a span of 24 bases. Germline V gene lookup returns CDR1 SNHLY and CDR2 FYNNEI. As DNA, the CDR3 is TGTGCCAGCAGTAAGGATGCAGGGACATCATTTAGCGGCTACACCTTC. It codes for CASSKDAGTSFSGYTF. Together with reference TRBV2 and TRBJ1-2, the CDR3 gives the full variable domain: EPEVTQTPSHQVTQMGQEVILRCVPISNHLYFYWYRQILGQKVEFLVSFYNNEISEKSEIFDDQFSVERPDGSNFTLKIRSTKLEDSAMYFCASSKDAGTSFSGYTFGSGTRLTVV.

The rearrangement joins TRBV29-1 to TRBJ2-6; D remains ambiguous. Germline CDR1 reads SQVTM; CDR2 reads ANQGSEA. The CDR3 totals 15 residues. V shed 7 bases and J shed 0 bases, with 13 bases lying between them. In DNA form, the CDR3 reads TGCAGCGCTTCAATAACTCCCTCTGGGGCCAACGTCCTGACTTTC. Translation gives CSASITPSGANVLTF.